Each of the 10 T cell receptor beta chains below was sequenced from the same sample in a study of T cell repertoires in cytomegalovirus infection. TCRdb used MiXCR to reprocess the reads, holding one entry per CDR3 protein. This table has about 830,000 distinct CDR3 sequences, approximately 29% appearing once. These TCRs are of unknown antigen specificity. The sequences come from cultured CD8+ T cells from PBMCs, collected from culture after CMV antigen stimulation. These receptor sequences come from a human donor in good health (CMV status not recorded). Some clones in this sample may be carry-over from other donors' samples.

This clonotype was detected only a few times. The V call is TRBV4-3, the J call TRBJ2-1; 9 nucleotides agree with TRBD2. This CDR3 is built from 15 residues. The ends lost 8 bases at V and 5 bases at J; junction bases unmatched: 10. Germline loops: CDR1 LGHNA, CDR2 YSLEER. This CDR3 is CASQPQRGVHNEQFF. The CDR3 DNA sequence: TGCGCCAGCCAGCCACAGCGGGGGGTGCACAATGAGCAGTTCTTC.

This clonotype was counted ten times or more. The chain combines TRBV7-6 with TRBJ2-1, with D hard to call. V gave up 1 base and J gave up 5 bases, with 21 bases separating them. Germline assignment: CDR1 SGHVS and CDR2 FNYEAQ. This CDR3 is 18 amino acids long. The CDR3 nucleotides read TGTGCCAGCAGCTTAGAGGATTTGGGGAAGCTAGGGAACAATGAGCAGTTCTTC. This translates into CASSLEDLGKLGNNEQFF.

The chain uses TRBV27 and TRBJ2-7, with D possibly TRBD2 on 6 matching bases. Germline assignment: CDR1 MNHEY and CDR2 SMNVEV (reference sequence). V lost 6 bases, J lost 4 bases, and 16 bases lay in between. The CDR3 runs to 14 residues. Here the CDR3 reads CASSPGVRVYEQYV. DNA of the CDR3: TGTGCCAGCAGCCCGGGGGTAAGGGTGTACGAGCAGTACGTC.

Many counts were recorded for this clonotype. The CDR3 nucleotides are TGTGCCAGCACCCCTTTCATGGGGGGGCACCCCGGGGAGCTGTTTTTT. Translated, it gives CASTPFMGGHPGELFF. The V call is TRBV7-2, the J call TRBJ2-2; D may be TRBD2 (7 bases). Germline V gene data show CDR1 as SGHTA and CDR2 as FQGNSA. V lost 7 bases, J lost 6 bases, and 21 bases lay in between. The CDR3 runs to 16 residues.

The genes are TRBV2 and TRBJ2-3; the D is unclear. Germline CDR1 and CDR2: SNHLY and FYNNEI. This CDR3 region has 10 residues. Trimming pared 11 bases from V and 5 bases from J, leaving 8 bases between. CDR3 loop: CACLGDTQYF. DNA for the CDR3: TGTGCCTGCCTTGGAGATACGCAGTATTTT.

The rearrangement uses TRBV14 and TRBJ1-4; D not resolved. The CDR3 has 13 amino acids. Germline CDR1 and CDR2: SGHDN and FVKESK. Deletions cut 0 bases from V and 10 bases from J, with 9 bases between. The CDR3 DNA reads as TGTGCCAGCAGCCAAGATGTGGTTGGAAAACTGTTTTTT. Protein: CASSQDVVGKLFF.

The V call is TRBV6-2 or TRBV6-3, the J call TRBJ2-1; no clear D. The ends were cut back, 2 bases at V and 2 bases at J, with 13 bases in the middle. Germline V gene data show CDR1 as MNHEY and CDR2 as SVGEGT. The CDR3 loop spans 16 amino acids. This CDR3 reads CASSYPVGWPYNEQFF. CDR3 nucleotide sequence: TGTGCCAGCAGTTACCCCGTGGGATGGCCCTACAATGAGCAGTTCTTC.

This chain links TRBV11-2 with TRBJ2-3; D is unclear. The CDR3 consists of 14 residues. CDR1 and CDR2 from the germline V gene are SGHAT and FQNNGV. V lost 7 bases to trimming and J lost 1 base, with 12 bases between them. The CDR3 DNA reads TGTGCCAGCATGAAACTGCCACGCACAGATACGCAGTATTTT. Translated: CASMKLPRTDTQYF.

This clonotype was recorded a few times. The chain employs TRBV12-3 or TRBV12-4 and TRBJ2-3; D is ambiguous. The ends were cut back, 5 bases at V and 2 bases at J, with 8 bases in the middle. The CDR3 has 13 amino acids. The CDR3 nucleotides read TGTGCCAGCAGTACCCGGACCACAGATACGCAGTATTTT. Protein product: CASSTRTTDTQYF.

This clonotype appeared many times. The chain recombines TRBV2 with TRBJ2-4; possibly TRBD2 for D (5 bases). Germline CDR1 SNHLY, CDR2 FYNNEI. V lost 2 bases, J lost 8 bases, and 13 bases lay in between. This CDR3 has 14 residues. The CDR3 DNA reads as TGTGCCAGCAGTGAACGGCCCCTGAGGGACATTCAGTACTTC. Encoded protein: CASSERPLRDIQYF. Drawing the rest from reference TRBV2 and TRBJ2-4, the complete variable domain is EPEVTQTPSHQVTQMGQEVILRCVPISNHLYFYWYRQILGQKVEFLVSFYNNEISEKSEIFDDQFSVERPDGSNFTLKIRSTKLEDSAMYFCASSERPLRDIQYFGAGTRLSVL.